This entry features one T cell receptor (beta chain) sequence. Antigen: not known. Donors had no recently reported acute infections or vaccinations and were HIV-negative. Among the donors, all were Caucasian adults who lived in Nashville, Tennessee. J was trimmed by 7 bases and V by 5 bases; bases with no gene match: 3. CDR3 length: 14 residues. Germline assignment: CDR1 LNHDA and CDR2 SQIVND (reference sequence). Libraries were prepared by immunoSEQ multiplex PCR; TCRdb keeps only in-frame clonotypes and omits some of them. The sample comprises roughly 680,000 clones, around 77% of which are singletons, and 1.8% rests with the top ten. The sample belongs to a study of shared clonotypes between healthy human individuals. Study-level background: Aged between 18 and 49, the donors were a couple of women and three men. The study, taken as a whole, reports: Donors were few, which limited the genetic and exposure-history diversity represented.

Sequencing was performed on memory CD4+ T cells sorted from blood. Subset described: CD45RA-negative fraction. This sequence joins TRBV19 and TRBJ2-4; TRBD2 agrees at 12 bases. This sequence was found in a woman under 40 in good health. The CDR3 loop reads CASSHGTSGNIQYF. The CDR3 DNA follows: TGTGCCAGTAGTCACGGGACTAGCGGGAACATTCAGTACTTC.